The present T cell receptor beta chain was sequenced within a study of blood T cell repertoires in COVID-19. Whole-study context: Samples taken during acute and convalescent COVID-19 were collected in the United States, Italy and Spain.

From germline, CDR1 is SQVTM and CDR2 ANQGSEA. J lost 4 bases, V lost 6 bases, and 13 bases had no gene match. The CDR3 has 15 amino acids. In the original workflow: Reference gene primer amplification gave nucleated cell count estimates. Sequencing used immunoSEQ multiplex PCR; TCRdb keeps in-frame clones, though not all of them. For V, J and clone size, that table is used; D and trimming come from the DNA. The table lists fewer than 250,000 clones, approximately 80% of them singletons. V and J are TRBV29-1 and TRBJ1-2; 8 nucleotides match TRBD1. This TCR derives from a woman in her 70s with acute or convalescent COVID-19. Sequencing was performed on peripheral blood. The DNA for the CDR3 is TGCAGCGTAGCTGGACAGGGAGGGATAGTCTATGGCTACACCTTC. This sequence encodes CSVAGQGGIVYGYTF.